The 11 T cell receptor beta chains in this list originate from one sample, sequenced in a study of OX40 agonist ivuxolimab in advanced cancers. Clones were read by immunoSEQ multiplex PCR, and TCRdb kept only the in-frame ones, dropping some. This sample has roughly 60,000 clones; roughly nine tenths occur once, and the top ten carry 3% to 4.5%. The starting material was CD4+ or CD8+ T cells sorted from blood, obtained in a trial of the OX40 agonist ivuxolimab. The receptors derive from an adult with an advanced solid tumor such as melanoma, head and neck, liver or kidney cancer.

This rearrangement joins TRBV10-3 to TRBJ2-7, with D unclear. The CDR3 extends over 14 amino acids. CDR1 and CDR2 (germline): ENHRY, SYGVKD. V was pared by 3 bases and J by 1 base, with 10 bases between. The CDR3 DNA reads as TGTGCCATCAGTGACCCAAAGTATTCCTACGAGCAGTACTTC. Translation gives CAISDPKYSYEQYF.

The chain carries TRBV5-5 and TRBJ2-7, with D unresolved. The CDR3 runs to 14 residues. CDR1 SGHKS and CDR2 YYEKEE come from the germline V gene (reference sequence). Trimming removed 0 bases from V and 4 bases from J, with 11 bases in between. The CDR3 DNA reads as TGTGCCAGCAGCTTGGCAGGCAACCCGTACGAGCAGTACTTC. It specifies CASSLAGNPYEQYF.

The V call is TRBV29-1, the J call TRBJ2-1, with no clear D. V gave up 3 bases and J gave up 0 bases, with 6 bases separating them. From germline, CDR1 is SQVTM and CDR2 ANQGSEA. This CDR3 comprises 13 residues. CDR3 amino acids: CSVDWFSYNEQFF. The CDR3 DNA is TGCAGCGTTGATTGGTTCTCCTACAATGAGCAGTTCTTC.

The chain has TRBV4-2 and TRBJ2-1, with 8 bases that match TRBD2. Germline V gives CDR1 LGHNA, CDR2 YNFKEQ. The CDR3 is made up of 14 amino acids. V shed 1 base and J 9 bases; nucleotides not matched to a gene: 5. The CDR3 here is CASSQGPTSGEQFF. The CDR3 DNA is TGTGCCAGCAGCCAAGGGCCCACTAGCGGTGAGCAGTTCTTC.

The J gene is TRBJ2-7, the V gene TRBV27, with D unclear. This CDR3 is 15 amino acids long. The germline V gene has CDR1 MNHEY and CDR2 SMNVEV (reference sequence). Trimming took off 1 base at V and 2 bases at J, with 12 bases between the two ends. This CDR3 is CASSLFPRGPYEQYF. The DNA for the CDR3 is TGTGCCAGCAGTTTATTTCCCCGCGGACCCTACGAGCAGTACTTC.

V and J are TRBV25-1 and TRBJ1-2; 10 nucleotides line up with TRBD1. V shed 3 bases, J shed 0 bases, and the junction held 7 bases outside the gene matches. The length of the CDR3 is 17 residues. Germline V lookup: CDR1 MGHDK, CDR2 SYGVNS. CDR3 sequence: CASSDPGQGPSNYGYTF. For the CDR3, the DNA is TGTGCCAGCAGTGATCCGGGACAGGGGCCATCTAACTATGGCTACACCTTC.

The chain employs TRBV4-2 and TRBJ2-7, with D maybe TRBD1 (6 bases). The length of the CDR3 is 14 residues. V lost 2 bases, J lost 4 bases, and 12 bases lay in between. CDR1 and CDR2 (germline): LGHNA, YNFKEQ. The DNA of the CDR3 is TGTGCCAGCAGCCAACGCGCAGGGGTTTACGAGCAGTACTTC. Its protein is CASSQRAGVYEQYF.

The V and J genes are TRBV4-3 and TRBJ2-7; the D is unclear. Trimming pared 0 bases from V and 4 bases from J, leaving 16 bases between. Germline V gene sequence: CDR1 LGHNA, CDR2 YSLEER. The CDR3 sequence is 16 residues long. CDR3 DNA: TGCGCCAGCAGCCAAGAGGTTTTATCTCTGGGGTACGAGCAGTACTTC. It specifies CASSQEVLSLGYEQYF.

CDR3 sequence reads: CASTGSGGNQPQHF. In DNA form, the CDR3 reads TGTGCCAGCACCGGGAGTGGGGGCAATCAGCCCCAGCATTTT. The chain employs TRBV28 and TRBJ1-5; D gene unclear. This CDR3 has 14 residues. Per germline, CDR1 MDHEN and CDR2 SYDVKM. Trimming shortened V by 7 bases and J by 2 bases, and 12 bases separated the two germline ends.

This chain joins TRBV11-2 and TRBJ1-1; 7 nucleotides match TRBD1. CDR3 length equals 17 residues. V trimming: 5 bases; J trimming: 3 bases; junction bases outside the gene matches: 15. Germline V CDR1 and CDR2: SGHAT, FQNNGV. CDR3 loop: CASSSYQGEVIDTEAFF. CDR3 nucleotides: TGTGCCAGCAGCAGCTACCAGGGGGAGGTTATTGACACTGAAGCTTTCTTT.

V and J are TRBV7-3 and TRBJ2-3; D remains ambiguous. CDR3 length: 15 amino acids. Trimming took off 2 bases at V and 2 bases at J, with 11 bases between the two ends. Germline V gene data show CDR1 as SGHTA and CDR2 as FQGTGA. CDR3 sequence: CASSLSGGTTDTQYF. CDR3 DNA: TGTGCCAGCAGCTTATCGGGCGGAACCACAGATACGCAGTATTTT.